This T cell receptor (beta chain) is from a study of blood T cell repertoires in COVID-19. At the level of the study: Both acute and convalescent COVID-19 samples were obtained from the United States, Italy and Spain. The analysed material was cDNA or gDNA that came from T cells, B-cell-depleted T cells, or PBMCs.

Original analysis: Researchers report that nucleated cell counts were estimated from reference gene primer amplification. Libraries were prepared by immunoSEQ multiplex PCR; TCRdb keeps only in-frame clonotypes and omits some of them. V, J and clone size derive from that table, while D and trimming were established from the DNA sequence. The sample includes more than 60,000 clones, about 90% of them seen just once. The sequence was collected from a middle-aged man with active COVID-19. The sequencing input was peripheral blood.

CDR3 sequence (DNA): TGTGCCATCAGTGTCACTGCGGGTCGGGCCACAGATACGCAGTATTTT. The encoded protein is CAISVTAGRATDTQYF. The chain links TRBV10-3 to TRBJ2-3, with D possibly being TRBD2 (5 bases). V lost 4 bases and J 2 bases, leaving 16 bases between the germline ends. The CDR3 loop spans 16 amino acids. CDR1 is ENHRY, CDR2 SYGVKD, per germline.